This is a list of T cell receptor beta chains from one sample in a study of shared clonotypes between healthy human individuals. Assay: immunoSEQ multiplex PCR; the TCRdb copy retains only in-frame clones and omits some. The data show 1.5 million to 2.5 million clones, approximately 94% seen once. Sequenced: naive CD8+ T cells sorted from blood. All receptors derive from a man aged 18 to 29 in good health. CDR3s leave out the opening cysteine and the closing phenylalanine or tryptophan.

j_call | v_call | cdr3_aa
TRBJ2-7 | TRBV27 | ASSLTDSYEQY
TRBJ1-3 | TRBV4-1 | ASSQEGTSGNTIY
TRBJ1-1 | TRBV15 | ATSSRQVNTEAF
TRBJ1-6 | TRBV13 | ASSTDGYNSPLH
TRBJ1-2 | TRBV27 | ASRETGANYGYT
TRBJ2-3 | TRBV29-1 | SVVAFTDTQY
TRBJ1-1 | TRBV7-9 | ASSLVGPGQNTEAF
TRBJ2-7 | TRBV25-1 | ASSGPKVSGPPYEQY
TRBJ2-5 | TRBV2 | ASRTGLAGLETQY
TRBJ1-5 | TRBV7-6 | ASSLSPANQPQH
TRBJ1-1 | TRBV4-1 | ASSQDWGTGAEAF
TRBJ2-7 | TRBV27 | ASSFSPGTGVSYEQY
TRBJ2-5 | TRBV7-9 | ASSFSTGGEAQY
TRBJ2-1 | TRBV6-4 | ATPRKFPDRGVDEQF
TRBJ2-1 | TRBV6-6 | ASSYSGTGGSGEQF
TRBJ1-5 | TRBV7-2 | ASSLDGGLSNQPQH
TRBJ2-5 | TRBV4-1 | ASSQDSEMTQY
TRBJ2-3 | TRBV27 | ASSGFTTDTQY
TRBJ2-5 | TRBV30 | AWKGVTSQGQETQY
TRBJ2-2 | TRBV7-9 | ASSVPAGTSSTGELF
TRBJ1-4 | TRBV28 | ASSLIRTGDVELF
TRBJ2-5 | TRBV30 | AWSREGLAGETQY
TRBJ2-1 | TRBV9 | ASSAYRGNEQF
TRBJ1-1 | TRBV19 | ASSALQAGDTEAF
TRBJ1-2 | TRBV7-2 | ASSLPSGPEGYGYT
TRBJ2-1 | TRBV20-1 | SQPHGDEQF
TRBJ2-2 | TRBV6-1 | ASRDPGGYGELF
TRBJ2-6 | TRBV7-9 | ASSSDRGSRSGANVLT
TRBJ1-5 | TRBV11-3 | ASSPLWGDNQPQH
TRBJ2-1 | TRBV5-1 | ASTESGSDFKNEQF
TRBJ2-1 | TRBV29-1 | SVEGGLAGEIRSRSYNEQF
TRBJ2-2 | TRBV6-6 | ASSYLQGGITGELF
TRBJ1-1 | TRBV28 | ASTLGMNTEAF
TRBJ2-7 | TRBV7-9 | ASSAGHLDEQY
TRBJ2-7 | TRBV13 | ASSLRGPSEGQY
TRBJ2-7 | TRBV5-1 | ASSWGQRYEQY
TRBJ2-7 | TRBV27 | ASSLVWSSYEQY
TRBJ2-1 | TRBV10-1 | ASSESIAWSNEQF
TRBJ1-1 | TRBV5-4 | ASSPDRGRKMNTEAF
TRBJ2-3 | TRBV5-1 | ASSFRGSTDTQY
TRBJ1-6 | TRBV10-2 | ASSERTGFNSPLH
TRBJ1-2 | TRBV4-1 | ASSQAGAPYGYT
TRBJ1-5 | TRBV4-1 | ASSPTGGRDRNQPQH
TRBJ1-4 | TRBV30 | AWSRTGGANEKLF
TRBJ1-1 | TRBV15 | ATSRAPLGGTEAF
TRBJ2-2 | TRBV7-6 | ASSLGVRGTGELF
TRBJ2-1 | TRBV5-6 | ASSYIDRFSSYNEQF
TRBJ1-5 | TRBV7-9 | ASSLGSTGVHQPQH
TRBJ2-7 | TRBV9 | ASSALAGPTYEQY
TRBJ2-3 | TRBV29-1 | SVTDGKREDTQY
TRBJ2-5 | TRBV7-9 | ASSLAPPEYQETQY
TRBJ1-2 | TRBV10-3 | AISGNYGYT
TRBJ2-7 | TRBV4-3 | ASSQGTSGFYEQY
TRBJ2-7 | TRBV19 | ASSMGSHYEQY
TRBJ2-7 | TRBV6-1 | ASSEISQAYEQY
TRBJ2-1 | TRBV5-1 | ASSLNRAEQF
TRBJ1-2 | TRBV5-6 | ASSIIGQGRNYGYT